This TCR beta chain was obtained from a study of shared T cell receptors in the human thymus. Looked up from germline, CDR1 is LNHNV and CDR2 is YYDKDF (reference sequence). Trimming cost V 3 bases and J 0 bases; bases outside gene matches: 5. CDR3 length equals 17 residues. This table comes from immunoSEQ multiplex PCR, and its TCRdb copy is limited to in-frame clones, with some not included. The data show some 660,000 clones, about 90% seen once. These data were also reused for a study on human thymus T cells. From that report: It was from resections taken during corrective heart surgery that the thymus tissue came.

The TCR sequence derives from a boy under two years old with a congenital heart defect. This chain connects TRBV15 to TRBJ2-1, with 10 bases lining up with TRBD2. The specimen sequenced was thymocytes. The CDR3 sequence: CATSSESSGSSYNEQFF. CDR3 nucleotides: TGTGCCACCAGCAGCGAATCTAGCGGGAGCTCCTACAATGAGCAGTTCTTC.